This T cell receptor (beta chain) was recovered during a study of identical twins. This clonotype has a handful of counts. The cDNA had a unique molecular identifier and a template-switch universal primer site. TCRdb independently ran MiXCR on the 5' RACE reads; one entry per CDR3 protein. Of hundreds of thousands of distinct CDR3 sequences in the sample, 15% to 20% are singletons; the top ten hold about 12%. Germline V CDR1 and CDR2: SGDLS, YYNGEE. CDR3 size: 14 residues. The germline V and J ends were trimmed by 2 bases and 5 bases, with 11 bases remaining between them. This sample also appeared in a second study, on T cells expressing NK-cell markers. This second study notes: Investigators obtained TCR beta repertoires from sorted CD3+CD56+NKG2C+, CD3+CD56+NKG2C- and CD3+CD56-NKG2C+ T cells. Specificity for HCMV among expanded NKG2C+ T cell clones was not established.

This chain links TRBV9 with TRBJ2-1; unclear D gene. The sequence derives from a woman aged 18-29 years in good health. Source material: PBMCs. The CDR3 protein is CASSVWPSDNEQFF. DNA of the CDR3: TGTGCCAGCAGCGTGTGGCCCAGTGACAATGAGCAGTTCTTC.